A single sample is the source of the 20 T cell receptor beta chains below, sequenced in a study of blood T cell repertoires in COVID-19 (TCRdb year 2020). The library was generated by the immunoSEQ multiplex PCR assay. TCRdb mirrors the immuneACCESS table, restricted to in-frame sequences. Some clones are absent from its copies; in checked studies, under half trace to an unresolved V gene, and the reason for the others is unknown. The sample table contains roughly 16,000 clones; only one count was recorded for roughly 86% of them. The top ten clones comprise approximately 5.2% of the sample. The specimen was peripheral blood. The receptors here all came from a human donor in a cohort sampled during active COVID-19.

The chain recombines TRBV5-1 with TRBJ2-1; tentative D call: TRBD2 (6 bases). Germline V gives CDR1 SGHRS, CDR2 YFSETQ. This CDR3 has 18 amino acids. V lost 1 base and J lost 1, with 18 bases in between. This chain's CDR3 is CASSLMPSGPMSYNEQFF. CDR3 coding DNA: TGCGCCAGCAGCTTGATGCCGAGCGGGCCCATGTCCTACAATGAGCAGTTCTTC.

V is TRBV13 and J is TRBJ2-7; 7 bases match TRBD2. The CDR3 is 14 residues long. The germline CDR1 and CDR2 sequences are PRHDT and FYEKMQ (reference sequence). After removal of 6 bases from V and 0 bases from J, the junction contained 5 bases not matched to a gene. This chain's CDR3 is CASSKPGGSYEQYF. The CDR3 DNA sequence: TGTGCCAGCAGTAAGCCGGGGGGCTCCTACGAGCAGTACTTC.

The rearrangement joins TRBV5-6 to TRBJ2-7; D unclear. This CDR3 contains 11 residues. V dropped 1 base and J dropped 5 bases, with 4 bases sitting between them. Germline CDR1 SGHDT, CDR2 YYEEEE. The CDR3 protein is CASSLQDEQYF. CDR3 coding DNA: TGTGCCAGCAGCTTGCAGGACGAGCAGTACTTC.

This rearrangement joins TRBV19 to TRBJ2-6; 10 bases are shared with TRBD1. The germline V gene encodes CDR1 LNHDA and CDR2 SQIVND (reference sequence). Trimming took 3 bases from V and 1 from J; bases not matched to a gene: 3. CDR3 size: 17 residues. CDR3 sequence reads: CASSIGQGDSGANVLTF. For the CDR3, the DNA is TGTGCCAGTAGTATCGGACAGGGGGATTCTGGGGCCAACGTCCTGACTTTC. Full variable domain (rest looked up from reference TRBV19 and TRBJ2-6): DGGITQSPKYLFRKEGQNVTLSCEQNLNHDAMYWYRQDPGQGLRLIYYSQIVNDFQKGDIAEGYSVSREKKESFPLTVTSAQKNPTAFYLCASSIGQGDSGANVLTFGAGSRLTVL.

The chain employs TRBV27 and TRBJ2-1, with 7 positions matching TRBD1. CDR1 is MNHEY and CDR2 is SMNVEV in the germline V gene (reference sequence). V shed 4 bases, J shed 4 bases, and the junction held 4 bases outside the gene matches. The CDR3 contains 14 residues. Here the CDR3 reads CASSYRGLYNEQFF. In DNA, the CDR3 is TGTGCCAGCAGTTACAGGGGCCTATACAATGAGCAGTTCTTC.

The genes are TRBV9 and TRBJ2-1; 7 bases align to TRBD2. After removal of 0 bases from V and 7 bases from J, the junction contained 7 bases not matched to a gene. CDR1 and CDR2 from the germline V gene are SGDLS and YYNGEE. The CDR3 is 15 residues long. The CDR3 nucleotides are TGTGCCAGCAGCGTAGTGGCGGGAGCAAGGAATGAGCAGTTCTTC. Translated: CASSVVAGARNEQFF.

This chain joins TRBV5-4 and TRBJ1-6; no firm D call. The V end lost 0 bases, the J end lost 5 bases, and 6 bases lay between the germline ends. The CDR3 runs to 14 residues. Looked up from germline, CDR1 is SGHNT and CDR2 is YYREEE (reference sequence). The CDR3 loop reads CASSLGQDNSPLHF. The CDR3 nucleotides read TGTGCCAGCAGCTTGGGACAAGATAATTCACCCCTCCACTTT.

The chain combines TRBV6-2 or TRBV6-3 with TRBJ2-2, with D perhaps matching TRBD1 (6 bases). Trimming cost V 5 bases and J 2 bases, with 9 bases left between them. CDR3 length: 14 amino acids. Germline loops: CDR1 MNHEY, CDR2 SVGEGT. The CDR3 coding sequence is TGTGCCAGCAGTCGACAGGTTAACACCGGGGAGCTGTTTTTT. Translation gives CASSRQVNTGELFF.

The V call is TRBV5-1, the J call TRBJ2-1, with TRBD1 identical over 8 bases. There are 14 residues in the CDR3. CDR1 is SGHRS, CDR2 YFSETQ, per germline. V gave up 0 bases and J gave up 7 bases; unmatched junction bases: 3. CDR3 region: CASSLEQGENEQFF. As DNA, the CDR3 is TGCGCCAGCAGCTTGGAACAGGGGGAGAATGAGCAGTTCTTC.

The chain has TRBV28 and TRBJ2-2; D gene ambiguous. Germline values: CDR1 MDHEN, CDR2 SYDVKM. The V end was cut by 6 bases, the J end by 1 base, with 6 bases between. The CDR3 extends over 13 amino acids. The chain's CDR3 is CASSPQNTGELFF. The DNA of the CDR3 is TGTGCCAGCAGCCCACAGAACACCGGGGAGCTGTTTTTT.

The chain has TRBV7-9 and TRBJ1-3; unclear D gene. CDR1 SEHNR and CDR2 FQNEAQ come from the germline V gene (reference sequence). V lost 5 bases and J lost 0, with 11 bases in between. This CDR3 spans 15 amino acids. The DNA of the CDR3 is TGTGCCAGCAGCCCCCCCGGGAGCTCTGGAAACACCATATATTTT. As protein: CASSPPGSSGNTIYF.

The rearrangement uses TRBV18 and TRBJ1-3; weak D call: TRBD1 (5 bases). Germline V gives CDR1 KGHSH, CDR2 LQKENI. The CDR3 runs to 15 residues. Trimming took 1 base from V and 4 from J, leaving 11 bases between them. CDR3 sequence: CASSPQGTGGNTIYF. As DNA, the CDR3 is TGTGCCAGCTCACCACAGGGAACAGGAGGAAACACCATATATTTT.

This sequence joins TRBV5-4 and TRBJ1-4; D is unclear. Germline CDR1 and CDR2: SGHNT and YYREEE (reference sequence). V was clipped by 4 bases and J by 6 bases, with 10 bases between them. There are 13 residues in the CDR3. CDR3 loop: CASSPSIDEKLFF. The CDR3 region has the DNA TGTGCCAGCAGCCCTAGCATAGATGAAAAACTGTTTTTT.

The V and J genes are TRBV19 and TRBJ2-2; 9 bases fit TRBD2. After removal of 6 bases from V and 2 bases from J, the junction contained 1 base not matched to a gene. The length of the CDR3 is 14 residues. Germline V gene data show CDR1 as LNHDA and CDR2 as SQIVND (reference sequence). This CDR3 is CASRLAGNTGELFF. The CDR3 DNA is TGTGCCAGTAGACTAGCGGGTAACACCGGGGAGCTGTTTTTT. Based on the CDR3 plus reference TRBV19 and TRBJ2-2, the full variable domain is DGGITQSPKYLFRKEGQNVTLSCEQNLNHDAMYWYRQDPGQGLRLIYYSQIVNDFQKGDIAEGYSVSREKKESFPLTVTSAQKNPTAFYLCASRLAGNTGELFFGEGSRLTVL.

This rearrangement joins TRBV6-2 or TRBV6-3 to TRBJ2-7; maybe TRBD2 (5 bases). V lost 1 base, J lost 1 base, and 17 bases lay in between. CDR1 is MNHEY, CDR2 SVGEGT, per germline. This CDR3 spans 17 amino acids. This chain's CDR3 is CASSYFEDGIHSYEQYF. CDR3 sequence (DNA): TGTGCCAGCAGTTACTTTGAAGACGGGATCCATTCCTACGAGCAGTACTTC.

This chain joins TRBV15 and TRBJ2-3; D is unresolved. The germline V and J ends were trimmed by 1 base and 2 bases, with 10 bases remaining between them. Germline loops: CDR1 LNHNV, CDR2 YYDKDF (reference sequence). The CDR3 has 15 residues. Here the CDR3 reads CATSRGGLPTDTQYF. CDR3 DNA: TGTGCCACCAGCAGAGGTGGGCTTCCCACAGATACGCAGTATTTT. Full variable domain (rest looked up from reference TRBV15 and TRBJ2-3): DAMVIQNPRYQVTQFGKPVTLSCSQTLNHNVMYWYQQKSSQAPKLLFHYYDKDFNNEADTPDNFQSRRPNTSFCFLDIRSPGLGDTAMYLCATSRGGLPTDTQYFGPGTRLTVL.

This rearrangement joins TRBV29-1 to TRBJ2-7; D might be TRBD1 (7 bases). CDR1 SQVTM and CDR2 ANQGSEA come from the germline V gene. V dropped 2 bases and J dropped 3 bases, with 11 bases sitting between them. The CDR3 extends over 13 amino acids. DNA of the CDR3: TGCAGCGTTGAACAGGGGGGATTCTACGAGCAGTACTTC. Protein product: CSVEQGGFYEQYF.

The CDR3 bases are TGTGCCAGCAGTTATCCGAGCCAAGAGACCCAGTACTTC. It translates to CASSYPSQETQYF. V usage is TRBV28 and J usage is TRBJ2-5, with unresolved D. The CDR3 has 13 amino acids. Trimming stripped 4 bases from V and 1 base from J, with 7 bases between. Germline V gene sequence: CDR1 MDHEN, CDR2 SYDVKM.

The chain carries TRBV5-4 and TRBJ2-5, with D maybe TRBD1 (8 bases). V was pared by 6 bases and J by 7 bases, with 22 bases between. The CDR3 is made up of 15 amino acids. The germline gives CDR1 SGHNT, CDR2 YYREEE (reference sequence). CDR3 amino acids: CASTSWDRRETTQYF. The DNA for the CDR3 is TGTGCCAGCACCTCGTGGGACAGGCGGGAGACGACCCAGTACTTC.

The J gene is TRBJ2-7, the V gene TRBV6-2 or TRBV6-3; TRBD2 matches at 7 bases. Germline trimming cut 4 bases from V and 0 bases from J; bases unmatched to any gene: 3. The CDR3 is 14 residues long. Germline CDR1 and CDR2: MNHEY and SVGEGT. The CDR3 is CASSSAGSSYEQYF. The CDR3 DNA follows: TGTGCCAGCAGTTCAGCGGGAAGCTCCTACGAGCAGTACTTC.